This TCR beta chain was identified during a study of beta chain features in type 1 diabetes. Points from the study as a whole: When VDJ junctions were examined, type 1 diabetes patients showed fewer insertions and more deletions. Sampled from patients, naive, central memory and Treg TCRB repertoires appeared more similar than those sampled from healthy donors.

Expressed TCRB transcripts were sequenced because the entire RNA isolate underwent reverse transcription. Profiling relied on immunoSEQ multiplex PCR, and the TCRdb table lists in-frame clones only, not all of them. The sample lists about 220,000 clones, roughly a tenth occurring once. This clone was seen a few times. As yet, its antigen is unknown. This sequence originates from a man in his late teens or twenties in good health. The sequencing sample was made of central memory CD4+ T cells from blood.

CDR3 sequence: CASSPSDGQEQFF. In nucleotides, the CDR3 is TGCGCCAGCAGCCCTAGCGATGGCCAGGAGCAGTTCTTC. The rearrangement joins TRBV4-3 to TRBJ2-1, with TRBD2 as a possible D gene (6 bases). V dropped 4 bases and J dropped 10 bases, with 14 bases sitting between them. There are 13 residues in the CDR3. CDR1 LGHNA and CDR2 YSLEER come from the germline V gene.